The 28 T cell receptor beta chains below all came from one sample that was sequenced in a study of blood T cell repertoires in COVID-19. Some clones are missing from TCRdb's copy, which holds only in-frame ones; the method was immunoSEQ multiplex PCR. The sample lists some 170,000 clones, 78% occurring once. The sequenced sample was PBMCs or T cells enriched from blood (not recorded which). All receptors derive from a woman aged 45-65 years who had recovered from COVID-19.

This chain uses TRBV2 with TRBJ1-6, with TRBD1 as a possible D gene (5 bases). Trimming removed 4 bases from V and 10 bases from J, with 14 bases in between. The CDR3 runs to 14 residues. Germline CDR1 is SNHLY and CDR2 is FYNNEI. This CDR3 reads CASSGLREISPLHF. As DNA, the CDR3 is TGTGCCAGCAGTGGTCTCAGGGAAATCTCACCCCTCCACTTT.

The chain combines TRBV7-9 with TRBJ2-3; TRBD2 matches at 9 bases. Germline CDR1 SEHNR, CDR2 FQNEAQ (reference sequence). This CDR3 has 15 amino acids. Losses at the gene ends were 7 bases for V and 7 bases for J; bases not matched to a gene: 12. In nucleotides, the CDR3 is TGTGCCAGCACCCGAGACGGCGGGAGGGGACATACGCAGTATTTT. Encoded protein: CASTRDGGRGHTQYF.

The V and J genes are TRBV28 and TRBJ1-2; D may be TRBD1 (5 bases). The germline gives CDR1 MDHEN, CDR2 SYDVKM. CDR3 length equals 13 residues. With 6 bases removed from V and 7 bases from J, the gap between germline ends came to 15 bases. The CDR3 coding sequence is TGTGCCAGCAGCCTTACAGGAGCGCGTGGCTACACCTTC. Its protein product is CASSLTGARGYTF.

The chain uses TRBV5-1 and TRBJ2-5, with unresolved D. V was clipped by 2 bases and J by 2 bases, with 10 bases between them. Germline V CDR1 and CDR2: SGHRS, YFSETQ. The CDR3 has 14 amino acids. The CDR3 here is CASSFDLTQETQYF. The CDR3 bases are TGCGCCAGCAGCTTTGACTTAACTCAAGAGACCCAGTACTTC. Drawing the rest from reference TRBV5-1 and TRBJ2-5, the complete variable domain is KAGVTQTPRYLIKTRGQQVTLSCSPISGHRSVSWYQQTPGQGLQFLFEYFSETQRNKGNFPGRFSGRQFSNSRSEMNVSTLELGDSALYLCASSFDLTQETQYFGPGTRLLVL.

This clone came up a few times. V gene TRBV2 combines with J gene TRBJ2-2; 9 bases are a match to TRBD2. The CDR3 runs to 16 residues. CDR1 SNHLY and CDR2 FYNNEI come from the germline V gene. Trimming cost V 7 bases and J 5 bases; bases outside gene matches: 11. The CDR3 protein is CASNLELAGFTGELFF. The CDR3 DNA is TGTGCCAGCAATTTAGAACTAGCGGGTTTTACCGGGGAGCTGTTTTTT.

The chain is built from TRBV6-5 and TRBJ1-6, with 9 bases lining up with TRBD1. Germline assignment: CDR1 MNHEY and CDR2 SVGAGI. This CDR3 region has 15 residues. The ends lost 0 bases at V and 11 bases at J; junction bases unmatched: 5. This CDR3 reads CASSYSRTGETPLHF. The DNA of the CDR3 is TGTGCCAGCAGTTACTCTAGGACAGGGGAGACACCCCTCCACTTT.

V gene TRBV19 combines with J gene TRBJ1-2; D possibly corresponds to TRBD1 (5 bases). Germline CDR1 and CDR2: LNHDA and SQIVND (reference sequence). Deletions cut 4 bases from V and 3 bases from J, with 9 bases between. CDR3 size: 13 residues. The CDR3 region is CASSTQTDYGYTF. In nucleotides, the CDR3 is TGTGCCAGTAGTACTCAGACAGACTATGGCTACACCTTC.

The chain uses TRBV4-1 and TRBJ1-1, with TRBD1 matching 9 bases. Germline V gene lookup returns CDR1 MGHRA and CDR2 YSYEKL. The length of the CDR3 is 16 residues. With 4 bases clipped from V and 1 base from J, the junction kept 7 bases outside the gene matches. CDR3 DNA sequence: TGCGCCAGCAGCCGACAAAAGGGACAGGGGAACACTGAAGCTTTCTTT. This codes for CASSRQKGQGNTEAFF.

In regard to this clone: Other nucleotide sequences from this sample produce the same CDR3. This rearrangement joins TRBV7-2 to TRBJ1-6; 11 positions agree with TRBD1. CDR1 and CDR2 (germline): SGHTA, FQGNSA. V dropped 4 bases and J dropped 10; count of bases not matched to a gene: 3. The CDR3 totals 14 residues. CDR3 residues: CASSSRDRGSPLHF. The CDR3 DNA reads as TGTGCCAGCAGCTCCAGGGACAGGGGGTCACCCCTCCACTTT.

The chain uses TRBV13 and TRBJ2-5; the match to TRBD2 covers 13 bases. Per the germline V gene, CDR1 is PRHDT and CDR2 is FYEKMQ (reference sequence). The CDR3 is 17 residues long. V was clipped by 5 bases and J by 3 bases; unmatched bases: 9. CDR3 bases: TGTGCCAGCAGCCCAGGACTAGCGGGAGAGGAAGAAGAGACCCAGTACTTC. Amino acid sequence: CASSPGLAGEEEETQYF.

V and J are TRBV5-1 and TRBJ2-1, with D perhaps TRBD1 (5 bases). The CDR3 runs to 12 residues. Deletions cut 4 bases from V and 4 bases from J, with 6 bases between. Germline V gives CDR1 SGHRS, CDR2 YFSETQ. The DNA of the CDR3 is TGCGCCAGCAGCCCAGGGTACAATGAGCAGTTCTTC. It translates to CASSPGYNEQFF.

This clone was counted a single time. This chain links TRBV29-1 with TRBJ2-7, with D perhaps matching TRBD2 (5 bases). The germline CDR1 and CDR2 sequences are SQVTM and ANQGSEA. Trimming cost V 2 bases and J 3 bases, with 17 bases left between them. The length of the CDR3 is 15 residues. CDR3 sequence (DNA): TGCAGCGTTGAAAGGAACCGCGGACTTCTCTACGAGCAGTACTTC. Amino acids: CSVERNRGLLYEQYF.

The rearrangement uses TRBV28 and TRBJ1-5; TRBD1 matches at 7 bases. Trimming took 5 bases from V and 4 from J; bases not matched to a gene: 11. The CDR3 spans 16 residues. Germline V gene data show CDR1 as MDHEN and CDR2 as SYDVKM. The CDR3 loop reads CASSQTQGRKNQPQHF. The CDR3 DNA reads as TGTGCCAGCAGTCAAACACAGGGGCGGAAGAATCAGCCCCAGCATTTT.

The chain combines TRBV29-1 with TRBJ1-2; D remains ambiguous. This CDR3 is 12 amino acids long. Germline CDR1 SQVTM, CDR2 ANQGSEA. For the CDR3, the DNA is TGCAGGTTCCCCGGGGATGAACACGGCTACACCTTC. Its translation: CRFPGDEHGYTF.

V and J are TRBV7-2 and TRBJ1-2; D might be TRBD1 (5 bases). Trimming shortened V by 5 bases and J by 3 bases, and 13 bases separated the two germline ends. This CDR3 has 14 residues. The germline gives CDR1 SGHTA, CDR2 FQGNSA. In DNA form, the CDR3 reads TGTGCCAGCAGCCCCGCGGGGGAGGACTATGGCTACACCTTC. This gives the protein CASSPAGEDYGYTF. Full variable domain (missing parts from reference TRBV7-2 and TRBJ1-2): GAGVSQSPSNKVTEKGKDVELRCDPISGHTALYWYRQSLGQGLEFLIYFQGNSAPDKSGLPSDRFSAERTGGSVSTLTIQRTQQEDSAVYLCASSPAGEDYGYTFGSGTRLTVV.

The chain joins TRBV5-1 to TRBJ2-1; D gene unclear. The CDR3 totals 15 residues. The V and J ends lost 0 bases and 8 bases respectively, with 15 bases between them. CDR1 is SGHRS and CDR2 is YFSETQ in the germline V gene. CDR3 in amino acids: CASSLGGLPGDEQFF. The CDR3 coding sequence is TGCGCCAGCAGCTTGGGAGGTCTCCCTGGAGATGAGCAGTTCTTC.

V usage is TRBV7-8 and J usage is TRBJ1-6, with 9 nucleotides matching TRBD1. The V gene end was trimmed by 1 base and the J gene end by 9 bases; junction bases not matched to a gene: 4. Per the germline V gene, CDR1 is SGHVS and CDR2 is FQNEAQ. This CDR3 contains 15 residues. CDR3 nucleotide sequence: TGTGCCAGCAGCTTAGTGACAGGGGGTGGTTCACCCCTCCACTTT. Protein sequence: CASSLVTGGGSPLHF.

This chain joins TRBV28 and TRBJ1-5, with D possibly TRBD1 on 5 matching bases. The V end lost 5 bases, the J end lost 6 bases, and 8 bases lay between the germline ends. The CDR3 is 12 residues long. Germline CDR1 and CDR2: MDHEN and SYDVKM. The DNA of the CDR3 is TGTGCCAGCAGTCCTCAGGGTCAGCCCCAGCATTTT. Amino acid sequence: CASSPQGQPQHF.

V and J are TRBV29-1 and TRBJ2-7; possibly TRBD1 for D (6 bases). The CDR3 has 11 amino acids. CDR1 and CDR2 (germline): SQVTM, ANQGSEA. The V end lost 7 bases, the J end lost 7 bases, and 14 bases lay between the germline ends. The CDR3 sequence is CSGELGGEQYF. In DNA form, the CDR3 reads TGCAGCGGCGAGCTAGGGGGAGAGCAGTACTTC.

The chain links TRBV2 to TRBJ1-4; 8 nucleotides align to TRBD1. This CDR3 is 15 amino acids long. Losses at the gene ends were 6 bases for V and 7 bases for J; bases not matched to a gene: 10. Looked up from germline, CDR1 is SNHLY and CDR2 is FYNNEI. The CDR3 loop is CASRLGTGLLEKLFF. The DNA for the CDR3 is TGTGCCAGCAGACTTGGGACAGGATTACTTGAAAAACTGTTTTTT.

The CDR3 sequence: CASSVGIPNNEKLFF. CDR3 DNA: TGTGCCAGCAGCGTCGGGATCCCAAATAATGAAAAACTGTTTTTT. The chain uses TRBV9 and TRBJ1-4, with D uncertain. Germline CDR1 SGDLS, CDR2 YYNGEE. Deletions cut 2 bases from V and 4 bases from J, with 12 bases between. The CDR3 is 15 amino acids.

In this sample, this clone turned up once. The chain couples TRBV28 to TRBJ2-2; no clear D gene. The CDR3 has 15 amino acids. V was cut by 3 bases and J by 0 bases, with 8 bases left in between. Germline CDR1 and CDR2: MDHEN and SYDVKM. For the CDR3, the DNA is TGTGCCAGCAGTTTTGGCGGCTCGAACACCGGGGAGCTGTTTTTT. This translates into CASSFGGSNTGELFF. The variable domain in full, completed from reference TRBV28 and TRBJ2-2, reads DVKVTQSSRYLVKRTGEKVFLECVQDMDHENMFWYRQDPGLGLRLIYFSYDVKMKEKGDIPEGYSVSREKKERFSLILESASTNQTSMYLCASSFGGSNTGELFFGEGSRLTVL.

V usage is TRBV15 and J usage is TRBJ2-7; 7 bases line up with TRBD2. This CDR3 comprises 13 residues. The germline gives CDR1 LNHNV, CDR2 YYDKDF (reference sequence). Trimming removed 4 bases from V and 5 bases from J; junction bases left unmatched: 5. The CDR3 DNA is TGTGCCACCAGCAACGGGAGGAGGAACGAGCAGTACTTC. Protein: CATSNGRRNEQYF. The whole variable domain, remainder taken from reference TRBV15 and TRBJ2-7, is DAMVIQNPRYQVTQFGKPVTLSCSQTLNHNVMYWYQQKSSQAPKLLFHYYDKDFNNEADTPDNFQSRRPNTSFCFLDIRSPGLGDTAMYLCATSNGRRNEQYFGPGTRLTVT.

The chain is built from TRBV5-1 and TRBJ1-6, with TRBD1 matching over 9 bases. Germline lookup yields CDR1 SGHRS and CDR2 YFSETQ. V lost 4 bases and J lost 9; bases outside the gene matches: 8. CDR3 length equals 15 residues. The CDR3: CASSPEAGQGSPLHF. The CDR3 region has the DNA TGCGCCAGCAGCCCCGAGGCGGGACAGGGTTCACCCCTCCACTTT.

The chain recombines TRBV30 with TRBJ1-5, with D perhaps matching TRBD1 (6 bases). Trimming left V 2 bases short and J 0 bases short, with 11 bases between. This CDR3 has 15 amino acids. The germline V gene has CDR1 GTSNPN and CDR2 SVGIG (reference sequence). CDR3 sequence reads: CAWSRQVYSNQPQHF. DNA for the CDR3: TGTGCCTGGAGTAGACAGGTATATAGCAATCAGCCCCAGCATTTT.

This clone has a single count. This chain connects TRBV3-1 (or the pseudogene TRBV3-2) to TRBJ2-7; TRBD2 aligns across 10 bases. Germline CDR1 reads LGHDT; CDR2 reads YNNKEL (reference sequence). After removal of 4 bases from V and 6 bases from J, the junction contained 18 bases not matched to a gene. The CDR3 is 18 residues long. CDR3 protein: CASSPSGLAADPSREQYF. CDR3 nucleotide sequence: TGTGCCAGCAGCCCTTCCGGACTAGCGGCAGACCCTTCTCGCGAGCAGTACTTC.

V gene TRBV21-1 combines with J gene TRBJ2-1; the table's D call, TRBD2, has no DNA check behind it. TRBV21-1 is given as a pseudogene. This CDR3 spans 16 amino acids. CDR3 bases: TGTGCCAGCAGCAAGCGAACGGGGGAGGGCCGGAATGAGCAGTTCTTC. It codes for CASSKRTGEGRNEQFF.

The V gene is TRBV15, the J gene TRBJ1-5; D might be TRBD1 (6 bases). Trimming shortened V by 5 bases and J by 0 bases, and 11 bases separated the two germline ends. Germline assignment: CDR1 LNHNV and CDR2 YYDKDF (reference sequence). The CDR3 has 15 residues. CDR3 in amino acids: CATSQGLDSNQPQHF. The CDR3, as DNA: TGTGCCACCAGCCAGGGGTTGGATAGCAATCAGCCCCAGCATTTT.